One and the same sample provided the 14 T cell receptor beta chains below, sequenced in a study of beta chain features in type 1 diabetes (dated by TCRdb to the late 2010s). The protocol used for the library was the immunoSEQ multiplex PCR assay. The High Capacity cDNA Reverse Transcription Kit was used to reverse transcribe all of the isolated RNA, meaning that expressed TCRB transcripts were what got sequenced. Imported from immuneACCESS, the table was reduced by TCRdb to in-frame sequences with V and J called. These copies leave out some clones; in studies compared against another copy, an unresolved V gene accounts for under half, and the cause of the remainder is not known. A total of about 150,000 clones appear in this sample, over 8.5% of them only once. Of the sample, roughly 2% falls within the top ten clones. The sample taken for sequencing was central memory CD4+ T cells from blood. The receptors were gathered from a man in his late teens or twenties in good health.

This clone was picked up a small number of times. The CDR3 coding sequence is TGTGCCAGCAGTTCGACAGGGGCCTCCTACAATGAGCAGTTCTTC. This encodes CASSSTGASYNEQFF. The chain joins TRBV27 to TRBJ2-1; 8 bases line up with TRBD1. V lost 4 bases and J lost 0; bases outside the gene matches: 2. This CDR3 contains 15 residues. The germline V gene has CDR1 MNHEY and CDR2 SMNVEV (reference sequence).

In its sample, this clone was seen a few times. The J gene is TRBJ1-1, the V gene TRBV9; D is uncertain. The CDR3 loop spans 15 amino acids. V lost 0 bases to trimming and J lost 0 bases, with 9 bases between them. Germline values: CDR1 SGDLS, CDR2 YYNGEE. CDR3 sequence (DNA): TGTGCCAGCAGCGTAGGATACCGGCTGAACACTGAAGCTTTCTTT. Protein sequence: CASSVGYRLNTEAFF.

This clone was seen repeatedly, ten times or more. The rearrangement links TRBV7-9 to TRBJ1-1, with D maybe TRBD1 (6 bases). The CDR3 is made up of 14 amino acids. V lost 1 base to trimming and J lost 4 bases, with 10 bases between them. The germline gives CDR1 SEHNR, CDR2 FQNEAQ (reference sequence). The CDR3 loop reads CASSLGTAGTEAFF. The CDR3 bases are TGTGCCAGCAGCTTAGGGACAGCCGGCACTGAAGCTTTCTTT.

This clone has more than one count but fewer than ten. The chain has TRBV10-3 and TRBJ2-1; 7 bases line up with TRBD1. Germline V gives CDR1 ENHRY, CDR2 SYGVKD. This CDR3 is built from 13 residues. Unmatched junction bases numbered 3, after V lost 5 bases and J lost 5 bases. CDR3 sequence: CAISRDRDNEQFF. The CDR3 nucleotides are TGTGCCATCAGTCGAGACAGGGACAATGAGCAGTTCTTC.

The chain is built from TRBV7-9 and TRBJ2-4; perhaps TRBD1 as D (6 bases). The CDR3 consists of 13 residues. Germline CDR1 reads SEHNR; CDR2 reads FQNEAQ (reference sequence). The germline V and J ends were trimmed by 4 bases and 5 bases, with 9 bases remaining between them. CDR3 nucleotide sequence: TGTGCCAGCAGCTCCAGACAGGAAAACATTCAGTACTTC. Protein: CASSSRQENIQYF.

This clone showed up just a few times. The genes are TRBV5-1 and TRBJ2-2, with D possibly matching TRBD2 (6 bases). The CDR3 has 14 residues. Germline V gene lookup returns CDR1 SGHRS and CDR2 YFSETQ. Trimming removed 4 bases at V and 1 base at J, with 8 bases between. The CDR3 DNA is TGCGCCAGCAGCAGGGACTTGAACACCGGGGAGCTGTTTTTT. It is translated as CASSRDLNTGELFF.

The CDR3 protein is CASSPILAPNTEAFF. The CDR3 DNA reads TGTGCCAGCAGCCCTATTCTGGCCCCGAACACTGAAGCTTTCTTT. The chain employs TRBV7-3 and TRBJ1-1; D ambiguous. This CDR3 has 15 residues. Germline CDR1 and CDR2: SGHTA and FQGTGA. Trimming cost V 5 bases and J 1 base, with 14 bases left between them.

The chain combines TRBV18 with TRBJ2-1; D gene uncertain. Germline lookup yields CDR1 KGHSH and CDR2 LQKENI. With 4 bases removed from V and 8 bases from J, the gap between germline ends came to 15 bases. The CDR3 spans 14 residues. CDR3 residues: CASSLSTRSDEQFF. The DNA of the CDR3 is TGTGCCAGCTCACTCAGTACTCGTTCCGATGAGCAGTTCTTC. Combining the CDR3 with reference TRBV18 and TRBJ2-1 gives the whole variable domain NAGVMQNPRHLVRRRGQEARLRCSPMKGHSHVYWYRQLPEEGLKFMVYLQKENIIDESGMPKERFSAEFPKEGPSILRIQQVVRGDSAAYFCASSLSTRSDEQFFGPGTRLTVL.

This clone was found a few times. V usage is TRBV10-3 and J usage is TRBJ1-2; no reliable D call. V gave up 4 bases and J gave up 2 bases, with 5 bases separating them. The CDR3 loop spans 12 amino acids. Germline CDR1 is ENHRY and CDR2 is SYGVKD. CDR3: CAISVDNYGYTF. In nucleotides, the CDR3 is TGTGCCATCAGTGTTGACAACTATGGCTACACCTTC.

The chain uses TRBV2 and TRBJ2-6; perhaps TRBD1 as D (5 bases). Germline V gives CDR1 SNHLY, CDR2 FYNNEI. This CDR3 region has 17 residues. Trimming cost V 7 bases and J 1 base, with 17 bases left between them. CDR3 in amino acids: CASMQKTAPSGANVLTF. The DNA for the CDR3 is TGTGCCAGCATGCAAAAGACAGCCCCTTCTGGGGCCAACGTCCTGACTTTC.

V usage is TRBV18 and J usage is TRBJ2-1, with 9 bases fitting TRBD1. This CDR3 is 16 amino acids long. CDR1 and CDR2 (germline): KGHSH, LQKENI. The trim removed 2 bases at V and 6 bases at J, leaving 8 bases unmatched. The DNA for the CDR3 is TGTGCCAGCTCACCAGGCTCGGGACAGGGTTTCAATGAGCAGTTCTTC. Protein: CASSPGSGQGFNEQFF.

This rearrangement joins TRBV18 to TRBJ2-3; perhaps TRBD2 as D (6 bases). The V gene lost 3 bases and the J gene lost 5 bases, with 18 bases spanning the gap. Looked up from germline, CDR1 is KGHSH and CDR2 is LQKENI. This CDR3 spans 16 amino acids. The CDR3: CASSPVGQGGRDTQYF. CDR3 DNA sequence: TGTGCCAGCTCACCCGTGGGCCAGGGAGGAAGAGATACGCAGTATTTT.

V gene TRBV9 combines with J gene TRBJ2-5; D gene unclear. In germline, CDR1 is SGDLS, CDR2 YYNGEE. Trimming removed 0 bases from V and 5 bases from J, with 14 bases in between. This CDR3 has 15 amino acids. The CDR3 region is CASSVDPADVETQYF. In nucleotides, the CDR3 is TGTGCCAGCAGCGTAGACCCAGCAGATGTGGAGACCCAGTACTTC.

The chain recombines TRBV9 with TRBJ2-1, with 13 bases lining up with TRBD2. The germline CDR1 and CDR2 sequences are SGDLS and YYNGEE. J gave up 7 bases and V 4 bases, and 11 bases lay outside the gene matches. This CDR3 is 17 amino acids long. The DNA of the CDR3 is TGTGCCAGCAGCTCCGGACTAGCGGGAGCGGGAGGGAATGAGCAGTTCTTC. This translates into CASSSGLAGAGGNEQFF.